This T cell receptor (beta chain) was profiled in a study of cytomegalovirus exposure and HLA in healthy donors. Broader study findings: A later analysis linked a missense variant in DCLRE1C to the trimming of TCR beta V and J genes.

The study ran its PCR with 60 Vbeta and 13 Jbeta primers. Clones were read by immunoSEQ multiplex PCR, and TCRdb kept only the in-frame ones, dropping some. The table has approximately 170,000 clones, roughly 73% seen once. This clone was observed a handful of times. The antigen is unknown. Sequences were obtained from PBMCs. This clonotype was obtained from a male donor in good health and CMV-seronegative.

The CDR3 reads CASSISGTVNEKLFF. In nucleotides, the CDR3 is TGCGCCAGCAGCATATCCGGGACAGTTAATGAAAAACTGTTTTTT. This sequence joins TRBV5-1 and TRBJ1-4, with 7 nucleotides matching TRBD1. V lost 4 bases to trimming and J lost 4 bases; unmatched junction nucleotides: 7. The germline V gene has CDR1 SGHRS and CDR2 YFSETQ. This CDR3 has 15 amino acids.